The entry that follows covers one TCR beta chain sequence. Antigen specificity is unknown. This sample was taken from a study of lymphopenia after photon versus proton radiotherapy. Germline CDR1 LNHNV, CDR2 YYDKDF (reference sequence). V dropped 1 base and J dropped 7; count of bases not matched to a gene: 8. This CDR3 region has 18 residues. Profiling relied on immunoSEQ multiplex PCR, and the TCRdb table lists in-frame clones only, not all of them. The profile shows 15,000 to 20,000 clones, about 88% of them singletons. General observations from the study: After the lymphocyte nadir, photon-treated repertoires showed oligoclonal expansion, especially of CD8+ Temra cells. Proton therapy kept repertoires fairly stable, unlike photons, which gained effector/memory cells. Survival link was tested only in deceased patients; proton benefit remains a possibility. A bigger post-nadir fall in TCR diversity correlated inversely with survival time in deceased patients.

Sequencing used peripheral blood, obtained from a patient treated with proton-based radiotherapy. The J gene is TRBJ2-1, the V gene TRBV15; 15 bases line up with TRBD2. The source of this sequence is a man between 70 and 80 years old with pancreatic cancer. The CDR3 reads CATSRVGGLAGGGNEQFF. The DNA of the CDR3 is TGTGCCACCAGCAGAGTGGGGGGACTAGCGGGAGGAGGTAATGAGCAGTTCTTC.